Shown below are 32 T cell receptor beta chains from a single sample sequenced in a study of Graves' ophthalmopathy and Graves' hyperthyroidism. From RNA, the CDR3 regions of TCR beta chains were amplified and sequenced. The library came from an HTBI-primed first-round RT-PCR and a second-round multiplex PCR. TCRdb reprocessed the multiplex PCR reads via MiXCR and lists one record per CDR3 protein. This table has around 670,000 distinct CDR3 sequences, 35% to 50% appearing once. The sample consisted of peripheral blood. These receptors all stem from an adult man with Graves' ophthalmopathy.

The rearrangement joins TRBV29-1 to TRBJ1-2, with 10 bases lining up with TRBD1. With V trimmed by 6 bases and J by 8 bases, 15 bases remained unmatched. The CDR3 length is 15 residues. Germline CDR1 and CDR2: SQVTM and ANQGSEA. The CDR3 DNA follows: TGCAGCGTCAATGTGGGGACAGGGGCCCTTCGGGGCTACACCTTC. Translation gives CSVNVGTGALRGYTF.

This clonotype was detected ten times or more. The chain recombines TRBV7-8 with TRBJ1-3; D unclear. In germline, CDR1 is SGHVS, CDR2 FQNEAQ. The CDR3 spans 15 residues. The germline V and J ends were trimmed by 1 base and 0 bases, with 7 bases remaining between them. CDR3 nucleotides: TGTGCCAGCAGCTTAGAGGTGTACTCTGGAAACACCATATATTTT. Translating it yields CASSLEVYSGNTIYF.

This clonotype is a singleton in its sample. The genes are TRBV25-1 and TRBJ2-1; D is possibly TRBD1 (6 bases). V was trimmed by 7 bases and J by 4 bases, leaving 11 bases between them. The CDR3 length is 13 residues. Germline CDR1 is MGHDK and CDR2 is SYGVNS. The DNA of the CDR3 is TGTGCCAGCACCACCGGACAGTACAATGAGCAGTTCTTC. Encoded protein: CASTTGQYNEQFF.

The rearrangement links TRBV2 to TRBJ1-4; 8 bases match TRBD1. CDR3 length: 16 amino acids. Germline-derived CDR1 and CDR2 are SNHLY and FYNNEI. The junction had 11 bases not matched to a gene; V was cut back by 6 bases and J by 5 bases. CDR3 in DNA: TGTGCCAGCAGCCAGGGGGCAGGGGCCGCAAATGAAAAACTGTTTTTT. Amino acids: CASSQGAGAANEKLFF. Complete variable domain (other parts from reference TRBV2 and TRBJ1-4): EPEVTQTPSHQVTQMGQEVILRCVPISNHLYFYWYRQILGQKVEFLVSFYNNEISEKSEIFDDQFSVERPDGSNFTLKIRSTKLEDSAMYFCASSQGAGAANEKLFFGSGTQLSVL.

The rearrangement uses TRBV29-1 and TRBJ2-5, with D maybe TRBD2 (5 bases). The last part of the DNA fits TRBJ2-1 better; the J call may be wrong. This CDR3 has 15 amino acids. The V gene's germline CDR1 is SQVTM and CDR2 ANQGSEA. The CDR3 region has the DNA TGCAGCGTGTCGCCCGGGGTCGTCAGCCGCAATGAGCAGTTCTTC. This translates into CSVSPGVVSRNEQFF.

The J gene is TRBJ2-7, the V gene TRBV29-1, with 10 positions matching TRBD1. This CDR3 region has 16 residues. Unmatched junction bases numbered 10, after V lost 0 bases and J lost 5 bases. Germline V CDR1 and CDR2: SQVTM, ANQGSEA. This chain's CDR3 is CSVEDLGTGALDEQYF. In nucleotides, the CDR3 is TGCAGCGTTGAAGATCTTGGGACAGGGGCGTTGGACGAGCAGTACTTC.

The chain joins TRBV7-3 to TRBJ2-7; 7 bases match TRBD1. J was trimmed by 6 bases and V by 5 bases; bases with no gene match: 7. This CDR3 spans 13 amino acids. Germline lookup yields CDR1 SGHTA and CDR2 FQGTGA. The chain's CDR3 is CASSPDRMGEQYF. In nucleotides, the CDR3 is TGTGCCAGCAGCCCGGACAGGATGGGCGAGCAGTACTTC.

The rearrangement uses TRBV29-1 and TRBJ1-2, with 9 nucleotides matching TRBD1. Per the germline V gene, CDR1 is SQVTM and CDR2 is ANQGSEA. Unmatched junction bases numbered 9, after V lost 4 bases and J lost 3 bases. This CDR3 has 15 residues. The CDR3 region has the DNA TGCAGCGTTGGAGGGACAGGGCCCCCGGACTATGGCTACACCTTC. As protein: CSVGGTGPPDYGYTF. Full variable domain (rest looked up from reference TRBV29-1 and TRBJ1-2): SAVISQKPSRDICQRGTSLTIQCQVDSQVTMMFWYRQQPGQSLTLIATANQGSEATYESGFVIDKFPISRPNLTFSTLTVSNMSPEDSSIYLCSVGGTGPPDYGYTFGSGTRLTVV.

Of note for this clonotype: Its ends do not fully match the called genes, so a read error is possible. The gene calls are TRBV10-3 and TRBJ1-1, with 9 nucleotides matching TRBD1. The CDR3 runs 15 residues. Germline V lookup: CDR1 ENHRY, CDR2 SYGVKD. In DNA, the CDR3 is TGTGCCAGCAGTGGGCACAGGGGGCTAGACACTGAAGCTTTCTTT. This gives the protein CASSGHRGLDTEAFF.

The chain has TRBV11-2 and TRBJ2-7; 8 bases line up with TRBD2. Germline assignment: CDR1 SGHAT and CDR2 FQNNGV. The CDR3 consists of 15 residues. V trimming: 5 bases; J trimming: 7 bases; junction bases outside the gene matches: 13. The chain's CDR3 is CASSLGGGLTGEQYF. The CDR3 DNA is TGTGCCAGCAGCCTCGGCGGGGGGCTGACCGGGGAGCAGTACTTC. Full variable domain (remainder filled in from reference TRBV11-2 and TRBJ2-7): EAGVAQSPRYKIIEKRQSVAFWCNPISGHATLYWYQQILGQGPKLLIQFQNNGVVDDSQLPKDRFSAERLKGVDSTLKIQPAKLEDSAVYLCASSLGGGLTGEQYFGPGTRLTVT.

This clonotype came up a few times. The junction departs from the called germline gene at one end, perhaps through a read error. The CDR3, as DNA: TGCAGTGCCAGAGCCTCAGGGATCAGCAATCAGCCCCAGCATTTT. It yields the protein CSARASGISNQPQHF. J is TRBJ1-5 and V is TRBV20-1; possible D gene TRBD1, 5 bases. CDR1 and CDR2 from the germline V gene are DFQATT and SNEGSKA (reference sequence). This CDR3 is 15 amino acids long.

This clonotype was observed a few times. The chain combines TRBV5-1 with TRBJ2-7; D is perhaps TRBD1 or TRBD2 (5 bases each). CDR1 and CDR2 from the germline V gene are SGHRS and YFSETQ. Trimming cost V 4 bases and J 3 bases, with 14 bases left between them. The CDR3 sequence is 14 residues long. CDR3 nucleotide sequence: TGCGCCAGCAGCACCCGGGACGGCAACTACGAGCAGTACTTC. Protein: CASSTRDGNYEQYF.

This clonotype has just a few counts. V is TRBV10-3 and J is TRBJ1-2; the match to TRBD1 covers 8 bases. Trimming cost V 3 bases and J 0 bases; bases outside gene matches: 9. The CDR3 length is 17 residues. Germline V lookup: CDR1 ENHRY, CDR2 SYGVKD. DNA for the CDR3: TGTGCCATCAGTGATTCAAACAGGGGGGAATCTAACTATGGCTACACCTTC. Encoded protein: CAISDSNRGESNYGYTF.

The chain combines TRBV29-1 with TRBJ2-7; 7 nucleotides line up with TRBD1. Trimming cost V 6 bases and J 1 base; bases outside gene matches: 3. Germline V lookup: CDR1 SQVTM, CDR2 ANQGSEA. There are 12 residues in the CDR3. In nucleotides, the CDR3 is TGCAGCGTCCAGACAGGGTCCTACGAGCAGTACTTC. Translating it yields CSVQTGSYEQYF.

This clonotype was detected ten times or more. The chain is built from TRBV7-9 and TRBJ1-2, with D unclear. V was shortened by 0 bases and J by 7 bases, with 15 bases between the two germline ends. The length of the CDR3 is 15 residues. Germline CDR1 is SEHNR and CDR2 is FQNEAQ (reference sequence). The CDR3 region has the DNA TGTGCCAGCAGCTTAGCCCAAAGTCCCGGCAGTGGCTACACCTTC. Residues: CASSLAQSPGSGYTF.

The chain employs TRBV29-1 and TRBJ1-1; 7 nucleotides match TRBD1. Germline V CDR1 and CDR2: SQVTM, ANQGSEA. The CDR3 is 14 amino acids. The ends lost 2 bases at V and 2 bases at J; junction bases unmatched: 5. DNA for the CDR3: TGCAGCGTTGAATACGGGACAGCAAACACTGAAGCTTTCTTT. Amino acid sequence: CSVEYGTANTEAFF.

This clonotype came up once. The chain's CDR3 is CSASGPGPLSQELGELFF. As DNA, the CDR3 is TGCAGTGCTAGTGGCCCCGGTCCTCTGAGCCAAGAACTGGGGGAGCTGTTTTTT. The rearrangement joins TRBV20-1 to TRBJ2-2; D is uncertain. The CDR3 has 18 residues. CDR1 and CDR2 (germline): DFQATT, SNEGSKA (reference sequence). The germline V and J ends were trimmed by 3 bases and 8 bases, with 28 bases remaining between them.

This clonotype has just one count. This rearrangement joins TRBV29-1 to TRBJ1-6; 9 nucleotides match TRBD1. Per germline, CDR1 SQVTM and CDR2 ANQGSEA. This CDR3 spans 12 amino acids. V lost 6 bases to trimming and J lost 9 bases; unmatched junction nucleotides: 3. The CDR3 region is CSVTGGTSPLHF. Written as DNA, the CDR3 is TGCAGCGTCACAGGGGGCACTTCACCCCTCCACTTT.

In this sample, this clonotype turned up a few times. The rearrangement links TRBV6-6 to TRBJ1-3; D gene ambiguous. Germline loops: CDR1 MNHNY, CDR2 SVGAGI (reference sequence). The CDR3 loop spans 13 amino acids. With 5 bases removed from V and 9 bases from J, the gap between germline ends came to 14 bases. DNA of the CDR3: TGTGCCAGCAGTGATATCACGGGTGGCACCATATATTTT. Amino acids: CASSDITGGTIYF.

At least ten counts were recorded for this clonotype. CDR3 bases: TGTGCCAGCGCGGACTGGCAGAACTACGAGCAGTACTTC. It codes for CASADWQNYEQYF. The chain joins TRBV7-9 to TRBJ2-7, with a weak D call TRBD2 (5 bases). Germline loops: CDR1 SEHNR, CDR2 FQNEAQ (reference sequence). CDR3 length: 13 amino acids. Between the trimmed V and J ends, which lost 8 bases and 3 bases, there was a span of 14 bases. Full variable domain (outside the CDR3, taken from reference TRBV7-9 and TRBJ2-7): DTGVSQNPRHKITKRGQNVTFRCDPISEHNRLYWYRQTLGQGPEFLTYFQNEAQLEKSRLLSDRFSAERPKGSFSTLEIQRTEQGDSAMYLCASADWQNYEQYFGPGTRLTVT.

The sample holds many counts of this clonotype. The chain is built from TRBV7-9 and TRBJ2-5; 10 nucleotides align to TRBD2. This CDR3 comprises 16 residues. The V segment lost 5 bases and the J segment 3 bases; nucleotides outside the gene matches: 9. Germline-derived CDR1 and CDR2 are SEHNR and FQNEAQ (reference sequence). The chain's CDR3 is CASSQDPLAGEETQYF. In DNA, the CDR3 is TGTGCCAGCAGCCAAGATCCCCTAGCGGGGGAAGAGACCCAGTACTTC.

Regarding this clonotype: One end of the junction does not line up with germline, which may come from a read error. The chain joins TRBV7-6 to TRBJ2-5; 10 bases match TRBD2. Germline CDR1 SGHVS, CDR2 FNYEAQ. This CDR3 contains 17 residues. The CDR3 DNA reads TGTGCCAACAGCTTATGGGGAAGCGGGAGGGAACAAGAGACCCAGTACTTC. Residues: CANSLWGSGREQETQYF.

Comments on this clonotype: Germline is not matched at one junction end, which may reflect a read error. V gene TRBV7-9 combines with J gene TRBJ2-3; 16 positions agree with TRBD2. The V gene's germline CDR1 is SEHNR and CDR2 FQNEAQ (reference sequence). The CDR3 is 21 amino acids. CDR3 DNA sequence: TGCGCCAGCAGCCTAAGGCTTCTGGGGACTAGCGGGGGGGCTAGCACAGATACGCAGTATTTT. Translation gives CASSLRLLGTSGGASTDTQYF.

This chain connects TRBV29-1 to TRBJ2-5, with 11 bases identical to TRBD2. From germline, CDR1 is SQVTM and CDR2 ANQGSEA. J lost 5 bases, V lost 8 bases, and 10 bases had no gene match. CDR3 length equals 14 residues. Written as DNA, the CDR3 is TGCAGCCATAATAGCGGGAGGGCCTGGGAGACCCAGTACTTC. As protein: CSHNSGRAWETQYF.

A word on this clonotype: Germline is not matched at one junction end, which may reflect a read error. This chain uses TRBV10-3 with TRBJ1-5; D is unclear. CDR3 size: 14 residues. CDR1 is ENHRY and CDR2 is SYGVKD in the germline V gene. CDR3 sequence reads: CASSYSRVNQPQHF. CDR3 DNA sequence: TGTGCCAGCAGTTATTCTCGGGTGAATCAGCCCCAGCATTTT.

The V gene is TRBV20-1, the J gene TRBJ1-2; weak D call: TRBD1 (5 bases). Germline values: CDR1 DFQATT, CDR2 SNEGSKA (reference sequence). The CDR3 consists of 14 residues. V was cut by 2 bases and J by 5 bases, with 15 bases left in between. For the CDR3, the DNA is TGCAGTGCTAGATCGTCGACAGATGTTTATGGCTACACCTTC. Encoded protein: CSARSSTDVYGYTF.

This clonotype has just a few counts. The rearrangement joins TRBV19 to TRBJ2-5, with D unresolved. Germline V gene lookup returns CDR1 LNHDA and CDR2 SQIVND (reference sequence). V was pared by 5 bases and J by 0 bases, with 16 bases between. This CDR3 spans 16 amino acids. CDR3 protein: CASSERTDWYQETQYF. The CDR3 DNA is TGTGCCAGTAGTGAAAGGACGGATTGGTACCAAGAGACCCAGTACTTC.

Details on this clonotype: At one end, the junction sequence differs from germline, possibly due to a read error. The rearrangement uses TRBV25-1 and TRBJ1-3; D perhaps matches TRBD1 (5 bases). Per the germline V gene, CDR1 is MGHDK and CDR2 is SYGVNS. The CDR3 runs to 14 residues. The CDR3 spells CASSRTNSGNAIYF. CDR3 nucleotides: TGTGCCAGCAGTCGGACAAACTCTGGAAACGCCATATATTTT.

This clonotype was counted between two and nine times. The J gene is TRBJ1-1, the V gene TRBV7-9, with D maybe TRBD1 (5 bases). Per germline, CDR1 SEHNR and CDR2 FQNEAQ (reference sequence). V lost 1 base and J 2 bases, leaving 8 bases between the germline ends. CDR3 length: 14 amino acids. Here the CDR3 reads CASSLVRENTEAFF. The CDR3 region has the DNA TGTGCCAGCAGCTTAGTCAGGGAAAACACTGAAGCTTTCTTT.

This sequence joins TRBV12-3 or TRBV12-4 and TRBJ1-5; no firm D call. V was trimmed by 5 bases and J by 11 bases, leaving 16 bases between them. This CDR3 has 13 residues. The CDR3, as DNA: TGTGCCAGCAGTCCACCGTCGGCCCCTACCCAGCATTTT. It encodes CASSPPSAPTQHF.

This clonotype was found a few times. This rearrangement joins TRBV7-3 to TRBJ1-1; 9 bases match TRBD1. The CDR3 has 15 residues. Trimming took 6 bases from V and 2 from J; bases not matched to a gene: 7. Germline V gives CDR1 SGHTA, CDR2 FQGTGA. The CDR3 DNA follows: TGTGCCAGCAGTAAACCGGGACAGGGTAACACTGAAGCTTTCTTT. Residues: CASSKPGQGNTEAFF.

In this sample, this clonotype turned up a few times. CDR3 in DNA: TGTGCCAGCAGCTTAGGCCTCGGGGTGGAGACCCAGTACTTC. As protein: CASSLGLGVETQYF. This chain joins TRBV13 and TRBJ2-5; D perhaps matches TRBD2 (5 bases). Trimming took 0 bases from V and 5 from J, leaving 10 bases between them. This CDR3 is 14 amino acids long. Germline V CDR1 and CDR2: PRHDT, FYEKMQ (reference sequence).